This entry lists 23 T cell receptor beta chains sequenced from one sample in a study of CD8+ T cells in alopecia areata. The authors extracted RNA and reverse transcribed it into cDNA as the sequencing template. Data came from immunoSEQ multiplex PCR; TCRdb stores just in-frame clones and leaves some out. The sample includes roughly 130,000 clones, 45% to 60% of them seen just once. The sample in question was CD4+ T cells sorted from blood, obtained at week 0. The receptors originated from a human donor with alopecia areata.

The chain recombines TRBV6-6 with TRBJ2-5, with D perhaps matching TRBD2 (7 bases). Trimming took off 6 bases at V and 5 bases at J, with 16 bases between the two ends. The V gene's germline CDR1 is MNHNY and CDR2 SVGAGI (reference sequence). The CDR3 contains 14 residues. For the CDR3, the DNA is TGTGCCAGCAGGGGCGGCGGGGGCAGGGAGACCCAGTACTTC. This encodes CASRGGGGRETQYF.

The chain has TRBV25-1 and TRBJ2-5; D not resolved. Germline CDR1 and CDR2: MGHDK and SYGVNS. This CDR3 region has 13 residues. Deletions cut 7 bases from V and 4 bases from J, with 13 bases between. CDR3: CASNDGSSETQYF. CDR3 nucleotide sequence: TGTGCCAGCAATGACGGTAGTTCAGAGACCCAGTACTTC.

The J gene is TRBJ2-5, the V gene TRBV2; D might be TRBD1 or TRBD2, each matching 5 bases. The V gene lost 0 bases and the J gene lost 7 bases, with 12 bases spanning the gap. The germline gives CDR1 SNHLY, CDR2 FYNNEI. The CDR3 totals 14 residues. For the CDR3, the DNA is TGTGCCAGCAGTGAAGCGAGGGGTTTAGCGACCCAGTACTTC. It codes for CASSEARGLATQYF. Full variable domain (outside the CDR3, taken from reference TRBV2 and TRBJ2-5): EPEVTQTPSHQVTQMGQEVILRCVPISNHLYFYWYRQILGQKVEFLVSFYNNEISEKSEIFDDQFSVERPDGSNFTLKIRSTKLEDSAMYFCASSEARGLATQYFGPGTRLLVL.

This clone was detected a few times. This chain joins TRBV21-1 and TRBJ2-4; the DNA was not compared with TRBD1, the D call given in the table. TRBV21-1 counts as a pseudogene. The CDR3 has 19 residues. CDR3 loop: CASSNRRPTGALAKNIQYF. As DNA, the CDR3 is TGTGCCAGCAGCAACCGGAGACCAACAGGGGCCCTAGCCAAAAACATTCAGTACTTC.

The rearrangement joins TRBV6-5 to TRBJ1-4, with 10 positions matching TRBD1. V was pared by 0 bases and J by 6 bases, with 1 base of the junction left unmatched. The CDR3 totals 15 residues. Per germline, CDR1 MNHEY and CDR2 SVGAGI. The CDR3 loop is CASSYSGTGDEKLFF. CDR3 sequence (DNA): TGTGCCAGCAGTTACTCAGGGACAGGGGATGAAAAACTGTTTTTT.

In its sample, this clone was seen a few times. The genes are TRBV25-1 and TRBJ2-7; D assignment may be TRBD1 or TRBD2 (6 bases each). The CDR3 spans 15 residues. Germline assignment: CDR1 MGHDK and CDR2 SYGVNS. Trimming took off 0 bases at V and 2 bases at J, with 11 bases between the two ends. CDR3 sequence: CASSEYGGGPYEQYF. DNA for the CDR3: TGTGCCAGCAGTGAATATGGTGGGGGGCCCTACGAGCAGTACTTC.

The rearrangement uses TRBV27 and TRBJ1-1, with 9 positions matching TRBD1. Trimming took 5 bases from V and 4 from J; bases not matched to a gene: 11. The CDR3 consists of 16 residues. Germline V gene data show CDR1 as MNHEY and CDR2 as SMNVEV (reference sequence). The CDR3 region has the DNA TGTGCCAGCAGTGCCGGGGACAGGGTAGGGTCCACTGAAGCTTTCTTT. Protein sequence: CASSAGDRVGSTEAFF.

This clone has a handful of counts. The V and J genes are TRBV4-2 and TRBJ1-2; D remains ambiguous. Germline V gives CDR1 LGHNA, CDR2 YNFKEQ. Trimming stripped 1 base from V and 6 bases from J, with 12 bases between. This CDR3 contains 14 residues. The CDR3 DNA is TGTGCCAGCAGCCAAGCCCGCAGGAACCATGGCTACACCTTC. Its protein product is CASSQARRNHGYTF.

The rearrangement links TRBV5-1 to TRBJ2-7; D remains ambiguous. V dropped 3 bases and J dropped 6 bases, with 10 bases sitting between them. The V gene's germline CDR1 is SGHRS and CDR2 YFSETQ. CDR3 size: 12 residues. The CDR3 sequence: CASSSTLGEQYF. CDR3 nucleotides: TGCGCCAGCAGCTCAACTTTAGGCGAGCAGTACTTC.

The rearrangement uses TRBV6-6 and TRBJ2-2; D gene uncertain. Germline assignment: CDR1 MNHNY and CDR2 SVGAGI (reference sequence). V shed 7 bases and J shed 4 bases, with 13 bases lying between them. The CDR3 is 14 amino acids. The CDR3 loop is CASILHIRTGELFF. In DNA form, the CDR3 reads TGTGCCAGCATCCTGCATATTCGCACCGGGGAGCTGTTTTTT.

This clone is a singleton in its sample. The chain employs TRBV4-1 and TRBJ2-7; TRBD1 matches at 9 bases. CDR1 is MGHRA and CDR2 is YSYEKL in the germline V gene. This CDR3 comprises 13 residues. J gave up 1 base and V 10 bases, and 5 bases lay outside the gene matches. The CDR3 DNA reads TGCGCCAAAACCGGGACAGGGTCCTACGAGCAGTACTTC. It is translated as CAKTGTGSYEQYF.

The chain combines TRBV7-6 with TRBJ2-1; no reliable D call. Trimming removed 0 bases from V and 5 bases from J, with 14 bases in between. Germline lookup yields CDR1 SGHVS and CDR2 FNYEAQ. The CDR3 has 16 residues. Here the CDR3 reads CASSLAGVGLDNEQFF. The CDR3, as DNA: TGTGCCAGCAGCTTAGCTGGGGTAGGGTTGGACAATGAGCAGTTCTTC.

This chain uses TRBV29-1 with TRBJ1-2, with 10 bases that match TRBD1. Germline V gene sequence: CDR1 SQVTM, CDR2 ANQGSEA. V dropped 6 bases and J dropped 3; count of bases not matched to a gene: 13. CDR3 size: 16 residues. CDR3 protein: CSVEWDRGAHYYGYTF. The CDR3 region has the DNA TGCAGCGTAGAGTGGGACAGGGGCGCGCATTACTATGGCTACACCTTC.

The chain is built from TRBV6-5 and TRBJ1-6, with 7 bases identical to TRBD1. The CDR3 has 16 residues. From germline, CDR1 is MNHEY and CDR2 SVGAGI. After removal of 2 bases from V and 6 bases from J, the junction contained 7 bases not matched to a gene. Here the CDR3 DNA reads TGTGCCAGCAGTTACCAGACAGGGCCCACTAATTCACCCCTCCACTTT. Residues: CASSYQTGPTNSPLHF.

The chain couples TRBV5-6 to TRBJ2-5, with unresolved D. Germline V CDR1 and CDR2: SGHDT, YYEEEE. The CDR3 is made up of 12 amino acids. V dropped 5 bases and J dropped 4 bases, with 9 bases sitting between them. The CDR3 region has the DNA TGTGCCAGCAGGGTGGGGTTAGAGACCCAGTACTTC. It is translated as CASRVGLETQYF.

This chain's CDR3 is CASSEVGTTGDTQYF. The CDR3 coding sequence is TGTGCCAGCAGTGAAGTAGGGACTACCGGAGATACGCAGTATTTT. The chain uses TRBV2 and TRBJ2-3; the match to TRBD2 covers 7 bases. The trim removed 1 base at V and 5 bases at J, leaving 6 bases unmatched. The CDR3 runs to 15 residues. The V gene's germline CDR1 is SNHLY and CDR2 FYNNEI.

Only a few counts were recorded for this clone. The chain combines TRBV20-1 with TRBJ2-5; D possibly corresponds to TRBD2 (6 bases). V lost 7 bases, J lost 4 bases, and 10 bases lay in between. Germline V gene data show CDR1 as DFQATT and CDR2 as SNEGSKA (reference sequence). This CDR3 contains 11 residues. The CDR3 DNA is TGCAGTGTCCCCGGGAGAGAGACCCAGTACTTC. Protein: CSVPGRETQYF.

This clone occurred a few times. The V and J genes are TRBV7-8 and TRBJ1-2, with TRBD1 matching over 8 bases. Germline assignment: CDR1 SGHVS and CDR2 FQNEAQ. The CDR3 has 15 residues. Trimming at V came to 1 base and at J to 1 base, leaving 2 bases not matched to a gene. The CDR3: CASSLGTGSNYGYTF. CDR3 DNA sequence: TGTGCCAGCAGCTTAGGGACAGGGAGTAACTATGGCTACACCTTC. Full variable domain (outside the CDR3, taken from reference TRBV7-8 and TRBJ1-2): GAGVSQSPRYKVAKRGQDVALRCDPISGHVSLFWYQQALGQGPEFLTYFQNEAQLDKSGLPSDRFFAERPEGSVSTLKIQRTQQEDSAVYLCASSLGTGSNYGYTFGSGTRLTVV.

CDR3 amino acids: CASSVEPSFPDTQYF. The CDR3 bases are TGTGCCAGCAGCGTAGAGCCCTCTTTTCCAGATACGCAGTATTTT. This chain joins TRBV9 and TRBJ2-3, with D unresolved. Trimming removed 0 bases at V and 4 bases at J, with 12 bases between. CDR1 and CDR2 from the germline V gene are SGDLS and YYNGEE. This CDR3 comprises 15 residues.

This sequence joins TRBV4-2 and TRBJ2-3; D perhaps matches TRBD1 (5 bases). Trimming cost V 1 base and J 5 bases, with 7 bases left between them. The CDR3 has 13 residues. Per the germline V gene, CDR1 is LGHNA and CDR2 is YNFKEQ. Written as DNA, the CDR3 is TGTGCCAGCAGCCAAGGGGGCGAAGATACGCAGTATTTT. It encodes CASSQGGEDTQYF.

CDR3 nucleotides: TGTGCCAGCAGTGATAATCCCAGACAAGCGCCAGAGACCCAGTACTTC. Amino acid sequence: CASSDNPRQAPETQYF. The V call is TRBV2, the J call TRBJ2-5; D gene unclear. This CDR3 comprises 16 residues. V was pared by 3 bases and J by 4 bases, with 18 bases between. Germline CDR1 is SNHLY and CDR2 is FYNNEI.

The DNA for the CDR3 is TGTGCCAGCAGTTCGGACAGGCGGACATATGGCTACACCTTC. This codes for CASSSDRRTYGYTF. This chain links TRBV2 with TRBJ1-2; 7 bases are a match to TRBD1. Germline lookup yields CDR1 SNHLY and CDR2 FYNNEI. Losses at the gene ends were 5 bases for V and 5 bases for J; bases not matched to a gene: 8. The CDR3 totals 14 residues.

For the CDR3, the DNA is TGTGCCAGCAGCTTAGACAGGGCTGGGGCCAACGTCCTGACTTTC. It translates to CASSLDRAGANVLTF. The chain carries TRBV7-9 and TRBJ2-6; maybe TRBD1 (6 bases). Germline V gene lookup returns CDR1 SEHNR and CDR2 FQNEAQ (reference sequence). The CDR3 sequence is 15 residues long. Between the trimmed V and J ends, which lost 1 base and 2 bases, there was a span of 6 bases.